This entry lists 28 T cell receptor beta chains sequenced from one sample in a study of technical replicates of blood from a handful of donors. The table came from immunoSEQ multiplex PCR; TCRdb's copy has only in-frame clones and leaves some out. The sample carries tens of thousands of clones, roughly 94% recorded once. The sample taken for sequencing was T cells isolated from PBMCs. These receptors were collected from a human donor in good health.

CDR3 DNA: TGTGCCACCAGCACAGCGGGGGGGCAGTCTTCTGAGACCCAGTACTTC. Residues: CATSTAGGQSSETQYF. V and J are TRBV15 and TRBJ2-5, with 10 bases aligning to TRBD2. Germline loops: CDR1 LNHNV, CDR2 YYDKDF (reference sequence). The V gene end was trimmed by 4 bases and the J gene end by 5 bases; junction bases not matched to a gene: 10. The CDR3 is 16 amino acids.

V gene TRBV11-2 combines with J gene TRBJ2-1, with 10 bases that match TRBD2. With 4 bases clipped from V and 6 bases from J, the junction kept 15 bases outside the gene matches. The CDR3 has 18 amino acids. Germline lookup yields CDR1 SGHAT and CDR2 FQNNGV. The CDR3, as DNA: TGTGCCAGCAGCTCTTACCGCCTCGCTAGCGGGAGTCGCAATGAGCAGTTCTTC. Residues: CASSSYRLASGSRNEQFF.

The chain is built from TRBV19 and TRBJ2-3, with 7 nucleotides matching TRBD2. CDR3 length: 19 residues. Germline trimming cut 0 bases from V and 2 bases from J; bases unmatched to any gene: 14. CDR1 and CDR2 (germline): LNHDA, SQIVND (reference sequence). CDR3 amino acids: CASSIDGAGETTYTDTQYF. The CDR3 coding sequence is TGTGCCAGTAGTATAGACGGGGCGGGGGAAACGACTTACACAGATACGCAGTATTTT.

The rearrangement links TRBV28 to TRBJ2-7; D is perhaps TRBD1 (5 bases). This CDR3 is 12 amino acids long. Looked up from germline, CDR1 is MDHEN and CDR2 is SYDVKM. V lost 2 bases, J lost 4 bases, and 6 bases lay in between. CDR3 in amino acids: CASSLQGYEQYF. CDR3 coding DNA: TGTGCCAGCAGTTTACAGGGATACGAGCAGTACTTC.

The V call is TRBV11-3, the J call TRBJ2-2, with a possible D match to TRBD2 (6 bases). V lost 0 bases to trimming and J lost 5 bases, with 13 bases between them. There are 16 residues in the CDR3. Germline values: CDR1 SGHNT, CDR2 YENEEA. The CDR3 loop is CASSLEAGRRTGELFF. CDR3 DNA sequence: TGTGCCAGCAGCTTAGAGGCAGGGAGGAGGACCGGGGAGCTGTTTTTT.

The rearrangement joins TRBV5-5 to TRBJ1-1; TRBD1 agrees at 8 bases. The CDR3 has 14 residues. Per germline, CDR1 SGHKS and CDR2 YYEKEE (reference sequence). V dropped 5 bases and J dropped 5; count of bases not matched to a gene: 8. CDR3 sequence (DNA): TGTGCCAGCAGTCACAGGGGGGCGCAGACTGAAGCTTTCTTT. Translation: CASSHRGAQTEAFF.

The rearrangement uses TRBV5-4 and TRBJ2-2; 7 nucleotides match TRBD2. The CDR3 totals 17 residues. The germline CDR1 and CDR2 sequences are SGHNT and YYREEE (reference sequence). With V trimmed by 3 bases and J by 3 bases, 11 bases remained unmatched. CDR3 in DNA: TGTGCCAGCAGCTCGGATGGGAGGGGCGGTTACACCGGGGAGCTGTTTTTT. Translation gives CASSSDGRGGYTGELFF.

The V and J genes are TRBV5-1 and TRBJ1-2, with D perhaps TRBD1 (6 bases). The germline gives CDR1 SGHRS, CDR2 YFSETQ. The CDR3 spans 13 residues. V was pared by 0 bases and J by 4 bases, with 7 bases between. CDR3 region: CASSLGTAYGYTF. CDR3 in DNA: TGCGCCAGCAGCTTGGGGACAGCCTATGGCTACACCTTC.

V and J are TRBV5-7 and TRBJ1-5, with 7 bases aligning to TRBD1. TRBV5-7 is annotated as an ORF whose role is uncertain. The CDR3 contains 15 residues. Trimming at V came to 2 bases and at J to 6 bases, leaving 8 bases not matched to a gene. The CDR3 loop is CASSLRNRGCQPQHF. The CDR3 nucleotides are TGTGCCAGCAGCTTAAGGAACAGGGGTTGTCAGCCCCAGCATTTT.

The gene calls are TRBV20-1 and TRBJ2-5; D may be TRBD2 (6 bases). Germline lookup yields CDR1 DFQATT and CDR2 SNEGSKA (reference sequence). The CDR3 contains 11 residues. The germline V and J ends were trimmed by 7 bases and 4 bases, with 10 bases remaining between them. The CDR3 loop is CSVVGGETQYF. The CDR3, as DNA: TGCAGTGTGGTGGGAGGAGAGACCCAGTACTTC.

The chain employs TRBV7-8 and TRBJ2-1, with a weak D call TRBD2 (5 bases). The V end lost 5 bases, the J end lost 8 bases, and 13 bases lay between the germline ends. Germline CDR1 and CDR2: SGHVS and FQNEAQ. CDR3 length: 13 amino acids. In DNA form, the CDR3 reads TGTGCCAGCAGCCCGGACTCGGCAGATGAGCAGTTCTTC. This encodes CASSPDSADEQFF.

The chain combines TRBV7-8 with TRBJ1-2; D is uncertain. CDR1 and CDR2 (germline): SGHVS, FQNEAQ. Trimming pared 5 bases from V and 4 bases from J, leaving 17 bases between. This CDR3 contains 15 residues. The CDR3 DNA is TGTGCCAGCAGCCCCGGACCACAACGGGGCTATGGCTACACCTTC. It codes for CASSPGPQRGYGYTF.

This clone was observed a single time. This chain uses TRBV5-1 with TRBJ2-5, with 10 nucleotides matching TRBD1. V lost 2 bases and J lost 3; bases outside the gene matches: 16. The CDR3 covers 19 residues. Germline CDR1 and CDR2: SGHRS and YFSETQ. Here the CDR3 reads CASSFGPDRGLHLKETQYF. The CDR3 bases are TGCGCCAGCAGCTTTGGCCCCGACAGGGGGCTCCACCTCAAAGAGACCCAGTACTTC. The full variable domain, completed using reference TRBV5-1 and TRBJ2-5, is KAGVTQTPRYLIKTRGQQVTLSCSPISGHRSVSWYQQTPGQGLQFLFEYFSETQRNKGNFPGRFSGRQFSNSRSEMNVSTLELGDSALYLCASSFGPDRGLHLKETQYFGPGTRLLVL.

V is TRBV6-5 and J is TRBJ1-6, with D maybe TRBD1 (5 bases). CDR1 MNHEY and CDR2 SVGAGI come from the germline V gene. The CDR3 extends over 16 amino acids. Trimming took 4 bases from V and 10 from J, leaving 20 bases between them. CDR3 bases: TGTGCCAGCAGTTCAAGTGGCACAGGTGAACTCTCACCCCTCCACTTT. It translates to CASSSSGTGELSPLHF.

V usage is TRBV28 and J usage is TRBJ1-2; D is uncertain. In germline, CDR1 is MDHEN, CDR2 SYDVKM. The ends were cut back, 4 bases at V and 2 bases at J, with 14 bases in the middle. CDR3 length: 15 residues. DNA of the CDR3: TGTGCCAGCAGTTCCGGCGGGTTGTTGAACTATGGCTACACCTTC. This translates into CASSSGGLLNYGYTF.

V is TRBV29-1 and J is TRBJ2-1; 7 nucleotides agree with TRBD1. The CDR3 contains 13 residues. Germline V gene data show CDR1 as SQVTM and CDR2 as ANQGSEA. V shed 6 bases and J 8 bases; nucleotides not matched to a gene: 10. The DNA of the CDR3 is TGCAGCGTCTGCGAGGGGGCGATCGATGAGCAGTTCTTC. Protein product: CSVCEGAIDEQFF.

V usage is TRBV5-1 and J usage is TRBJ2-2; possible D gene TRBD2, 5 bases. The CDR3 extends over 14 amino acids. V lost 0 bases and J lost 5, with 8 bases in between. Germline assignment: CDR1 SGHRS and CDR2 YFSETQ. In DNA, the CDR3 is TGCGCCAGCAGCTTGGGCCGGGGAACCGGGGAGCTGTTTTTT. Amino acid sequence: CASSLGRGTGELFF.

In this sample, this clone turned up once. This sequence joins TRBV5-1 and TRBJ1-1, with 8 bases lining up with TRBD1. Germline CDR1 and CDR2: SGHRS and YFSETQ. J lost 4 bases, V lost 3 bases, and 5 bases had no gene match. The CDR3 sequence is 14 residues long. CDR3 protein: CASSWGTGGTEAFF. As DNA, the CDR3 is TGCGCCAGCAGCTGGGGGACAGGAGGCACTGAAGCTTTCTTT.

This chain joins TRBV10-3 and TRBJ1-1; possible D gene TRBD1, 6 bases. V lost 2 bases and J 3 bases, leaving 10 bases between the germline ends. The CDR3 totals 14 residues. In germline, CDR1 is ENHRY, CDR2 SYGVKD. This chain's CDR3 is CAISEAGVYTEAFF. CDR3 nucleotide sequence: TGTGCCATCAGTGAGGCAGGGGTGTACACTGAAGCTTTCTTT.

This clone showed up just a few times. The chain is built from TRBV5-1 and TRBJ1-5; TRBD1 agrees at 9 bases. Germline lookup yields CDR1 SGHRS and CDR2 YFSETQ. The CDR3 runs to 14 residues. V dropped 4 bases and J dropped 9; count of bases not matched to a gene: 8. The DNA for the CDR3 is TGCGCCAGCAGCATGGGACAGGGACTTGGGCCCCAGCATTTT. As protein: CASSMGQGLGPQHF.

The chain combines TRBV6-5 with TRBJ1-5; D unclear. The V end lost 0 bases, the J end lost 2 bases, and 8 bases lay between the germline ends. This CDR3 contains 15 residues. CDR1 MNHEY and CDR2 SVGAGI come from the germline V gene. CDR3 nucleotide sequence: TGTGCCAGCAGTTACTCTCGACACGGCAATCAGCCCCAGCATTTT. Its translation is CASSYSRHGNQPQHF.

This clone was found once. The V and J genes are TRBV9 and TRBJ2-5; D is unclear. Germline V gene sequence: CDR1 SGDLS, CDR2 YYNGEE. The CDR3 runs 15 residues. V was pared by 0 bases and J by 5 bases, with 14 bases between. The CDR3 nucleotides are TGTGCCAGCAGCGTAGATGCCGAGGTTCTGGAGACCCAGTACTTC. As protein: CASSVDAEVLETQYF.

In its sample, this clone was seen once. V usage is TRBV7-2 and J usage is TRBJ2-5; possible D gene TRBD1, 6 bases. V was trimmed by 0 bases and J by 6 bases, leaving 11 bases between them. CDR1 and CDR2 from the germline V gene are SGHTA and FQGNSA. The CDR3 is 14 residues long. For the CDR3, the DNA is TGTGCCAGCAGCTTAGCAAACCAGGGGAAGACCCAGTACTTC. As protein: CASSLANQGKTQYF.

The J gene is TRBJ2-2, the V gene TRBV5-6; D possibly corresponds to TRBD1 (6 bases). The CDR3 sequence is 16 residues long. CDR1 is SGHDT and CDR2 is YYEEEE in the germline V gene. The ends were cut back, 0 bases at V and 6 bases at J, with 15 bases in the middle. The DNA for the CDR3 is TGTGCCAGCAGCTTGGTACTTACAGGGAGCCCCGGGGAGCTGTTTTTT. The encoded protein is CASSLVLTGSPGELFF.

The chain recombines TRBV29-1 with TRBJ2-1; 7 nucleotides align to TRBD2. The CDR3 consists of 16 residues. Trimming took 2 bases from V and 0 from J; bases not matched to a gene: 7. Germline loops: CDR1 SQVTM, CDR2 ANQGSEA. The CDR3 region is CSVEPPGGSSYNEQFF. The CDR3 region has the DNA TGCAGCGTTGAACCCCCTGGCGGGAGCTCCTACAATGAGCAGTTCTTC.

This chain's CDR3 is CASSRQGIGSPLHF. The CDR3 DNA is TGTGCCAGCAGCCGGCAGGGGATAGGTTCACCCCTCCACTTT. J is TRBJ1-6 and V is TRBV9; tentatively, D is TRBD1 (6 bases). Trimming removed 4 bases from V and 9 bases from J, with 14 bases in between. This CDR3 has 14 amino acids. Germline lookup yields CDR1 SGDLS and CDR2 YYNGEE.

This chain uses TRBV28 with TRBJ2-3; D possibly corresponds to TRBD1 (5 bases). Trimming left V 5 bases short and J 4 bases short, with 10 bases between. The CDR3 is 13 amino acids. Germline V gene data show CDR1 as MDHEN and CDR2 as SYDVKM. CDR3 in DNA: TGTGCCAGCAGTCCCCAGACAGCAGATACGCAGTATTTT. This translates into CASSPQTADTQYF.

The chain joins TRBV10-3 to TRBJ2-2; 13 bases are shared with TRBD2. The V and J ends lost 4 bases and 2 bases, in that order; junction bases with no gene match: 7. Germline CDR1 ENHRY, CDR2 SYGVKD. The CDR3 runs to 18 residues. CDR3 nucleotide sequence: TGTGCCATCAGTGGCCCGACTAGCGGGAGGTTCAACACCGGGGAGCTGTTTTTT. Amino acids: CAISGPTSGRFNTGELFF.